This record covers a single T cell receptor (beta chain). Its antigen is unidentified. The data are from a study of identical twins. MiXCR was run by TCRdb on the 5' RACE reads, yielding one entry per CDR3 protein. The sample has roughly 350,000 distinct CDR3 sequences; roughly an eighth are singletons. Study results and caveats: Twin pairs had excess sharing that was weaker in beta out-of-frame sequences. Zero-insertion analyses could be partly confounded by invariant MAIT and iNKT cells.

This CDR3 has 13 residues. V was trimmed by 3 bases and J by 9 bases, leaving 12 bases between them. Germline-derived CDR1 and CDR2 are SGHAT and FQNNGV. These data were likewise used in another study, on yellow fever vaccine responses in identical twins. That study reports: A vaccine T cell response that seemed partly convergent and partly personalized was reported in twins.

This TCR was sampled from a young woman in good health. Sequencing was done on a sample of CD8+ T cells sorted from blood. This rearrangement joins TRBV11-2 to TRBJ2-1; D is perhaps TRBD2 (6 bases). The CDR3 region is CASSFGSGIEQFF. CDR3 nucleotide sequence: TGTGCCAGCAGCTTCGGGAGCGGCATTGAGCAGTTCTTC. Variable domain in full (rest from reference TRBV11-2 and TRBJ2-1): EAGVAQSPRYKIIEKRQSVAFWCNPISGHATLYWYQQILGQGPKLLIQFQNNGVVDDSQLPKDRFSAERLKGVDSTLKIQPAKLEDSAVYLCASSFGSGIEQFFGPGTRLTVL.